This T cell receptor (beta chain) was profiled in a study of blood T cell repertoires in COVID-19. In the study overall: Donors in the United States, Italy and Spain gave samples during acute or convalescent COVID-19.

CDR3 length: 13 residues. V lost 8 bases and J lost 3, with 11 bases in between. TCRdb's copy holds only in-frame clones and misses some; the assay was immunoSEQ multiplex PCR. The sample holds approximately 260,000 clones, about nine tenths seen once. Sequences were obtained from PBMCs or T cells enriched from blood (not recorded which). The chain employs TRBV12-3 or TRBV12-4 and TRBJ1-5; TRBD1 might be the D (5 bases). The source is a woman in her sixties or seventies who had recovered from COVID-19. In DNA form, the CDR3 reads TGTGCCAGCGCCTCAGGGTACAATCAGCCCCAGCATTTT. This codes for CASASGYNQPQHF.